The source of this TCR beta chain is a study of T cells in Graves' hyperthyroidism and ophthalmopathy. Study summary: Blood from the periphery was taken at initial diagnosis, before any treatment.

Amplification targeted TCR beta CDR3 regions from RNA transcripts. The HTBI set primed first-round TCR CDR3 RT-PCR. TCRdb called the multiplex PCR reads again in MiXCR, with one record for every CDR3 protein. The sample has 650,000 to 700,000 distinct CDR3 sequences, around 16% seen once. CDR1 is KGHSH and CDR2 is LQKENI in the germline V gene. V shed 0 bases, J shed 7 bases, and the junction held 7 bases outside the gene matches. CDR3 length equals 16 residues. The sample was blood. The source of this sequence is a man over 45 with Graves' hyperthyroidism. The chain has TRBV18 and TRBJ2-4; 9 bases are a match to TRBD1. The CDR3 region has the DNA TGTGCCAGCTCACCACCGGGAACAGGGGGCATTAACATTCAGTACTTC. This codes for CASSPPGTGGINIQYF.